This T cell receptor beta chain was captured in a study of vaccination and CD4 T cells after COVID-19. Study-wide points: Convalescent patients had 304 of 307 vaccine-specific clones showing spike mono-reactivity.

Treatment denoted: approximately 9-day PBMC culture with coronavirus spike peptide pools or control peptides (ViraFEST assay). For ViraFEST, peptide pools expanded antigen-specific T cells, after which the TCRs were sequenced. By negative selection, CD4+ T cells were isolated once culture had run for less than 13 days. The Oncomine TCR Beta short-read assay was what sequenced the DNA obtained from cultured CD4+ T cells. Genomic DNA was taken out of cultured CD4+ T cells by extraction. MiXCR, run by TCRdb on the PCR reads, gives a single entry per CDR3 protein. The table has around 20,000 distinct CDR3 sequences, about 50% seen once. Regarding this clonotype: Its antigen is as yet unknown.

The germline gives CDR1 MNHEY, CDR2 SVGEGT. The V end lost 0 bases, the J end lost 6 bases, and 17 bases lay between the germline ends. The CDR3 sequence is 16 residues long. This chain links TRBV6-2 or TRBV6-3 with TRBJ1-2; possible D gene TRBD1, 5 bases. The sequence was collected from a human donor who had recovered from COVID-19. The sample taken for sequencing was CD4+ T cells from blood, cultured in vitro. CDR3 nucleotide sequence: TGTGCCAGCAGTTACTCGGGGTGGACTTCGGGGGATGGCTACACCTTC. It specifies CASSYSGWTSGDGYTF.